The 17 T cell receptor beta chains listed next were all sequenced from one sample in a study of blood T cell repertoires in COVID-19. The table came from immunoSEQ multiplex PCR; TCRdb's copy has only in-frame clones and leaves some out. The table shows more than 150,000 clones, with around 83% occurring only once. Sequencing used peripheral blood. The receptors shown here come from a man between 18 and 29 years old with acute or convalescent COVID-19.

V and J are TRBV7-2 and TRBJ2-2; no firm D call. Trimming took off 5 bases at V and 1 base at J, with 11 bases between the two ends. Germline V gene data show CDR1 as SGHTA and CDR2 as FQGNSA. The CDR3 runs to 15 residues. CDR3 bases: TGTGCCAGCAGCGACCGACCGGGGAACACCGGGGAGCTGTTTTTT. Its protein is CASSDRPGNTGELFF.

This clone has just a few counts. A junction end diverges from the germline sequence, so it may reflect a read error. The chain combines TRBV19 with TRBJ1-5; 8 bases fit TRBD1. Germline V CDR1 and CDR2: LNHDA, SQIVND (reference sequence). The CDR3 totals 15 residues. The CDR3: CASSLEQGGGQPQHF. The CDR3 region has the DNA TGTGCCAGTAGTTTAGAACAGGGGGGAGGTCAGCCCCAGCATTTT.

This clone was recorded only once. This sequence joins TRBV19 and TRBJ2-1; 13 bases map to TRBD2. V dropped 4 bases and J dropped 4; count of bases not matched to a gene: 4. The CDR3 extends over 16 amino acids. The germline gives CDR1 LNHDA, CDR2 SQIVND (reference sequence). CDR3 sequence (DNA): TGTGCCAGTAGTAAAGGACTAGCGGGAGCATACAATGAGCAGTTCTTC. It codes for CASSKGLAGAYNEQFF.

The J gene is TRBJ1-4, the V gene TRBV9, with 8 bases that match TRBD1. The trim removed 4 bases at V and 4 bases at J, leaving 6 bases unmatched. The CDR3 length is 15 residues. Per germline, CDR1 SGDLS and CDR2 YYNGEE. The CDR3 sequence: CASSPQTGGNEKLFF. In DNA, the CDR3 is TGTGCCAGCAGCCCCCAAACAGGGGGTAATGAAAAACTGTTTTTT. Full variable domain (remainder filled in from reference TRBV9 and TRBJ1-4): DSGVTQTPKHLITATGQRVTLRCSPRSGDLSVYWYQQSLDQGLQFLIQYYNGEERAKGNILERFSAQQFPDLHSELNLSSLELGDSALYFCASSPQTGGNEKLFFGSGTQLSVL.

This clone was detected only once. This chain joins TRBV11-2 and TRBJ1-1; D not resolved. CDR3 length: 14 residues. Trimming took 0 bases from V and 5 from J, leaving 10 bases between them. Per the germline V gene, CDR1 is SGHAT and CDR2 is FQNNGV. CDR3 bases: TGTGCCAGCAGCTTAGAAGCGGGAGGTACTGAAGCTTTCTTT. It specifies CASSLEAGGTEAFF.

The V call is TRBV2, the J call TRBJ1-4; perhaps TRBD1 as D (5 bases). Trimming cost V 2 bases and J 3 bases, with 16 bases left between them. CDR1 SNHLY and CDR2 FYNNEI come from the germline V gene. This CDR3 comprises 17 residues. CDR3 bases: TGTGCCAGCAGTGAATCGGTGGGGGGTTGGGCTAATGAAAAACTGTTTTTT. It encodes CASSESVGGWANEKLFF.

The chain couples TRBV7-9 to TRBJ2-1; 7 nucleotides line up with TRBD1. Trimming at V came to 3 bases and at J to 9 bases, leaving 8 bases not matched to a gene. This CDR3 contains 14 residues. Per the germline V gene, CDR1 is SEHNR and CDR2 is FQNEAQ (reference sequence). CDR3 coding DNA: TGTGCCAGCAGCTTTAAGGGGGCGATTGGTGAGCAGTTCTTC. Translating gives CASSFKGAIGEQFF.

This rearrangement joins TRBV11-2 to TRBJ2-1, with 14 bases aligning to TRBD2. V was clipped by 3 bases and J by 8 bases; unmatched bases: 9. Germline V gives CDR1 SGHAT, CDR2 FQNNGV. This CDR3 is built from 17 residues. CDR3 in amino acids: CASSFAPGLAGGDEQFF. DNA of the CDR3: TGTGCCAGCAGCTTCGCCCCAGGACTAGCGGGGGGTGATGAGCAGTTCTTC.

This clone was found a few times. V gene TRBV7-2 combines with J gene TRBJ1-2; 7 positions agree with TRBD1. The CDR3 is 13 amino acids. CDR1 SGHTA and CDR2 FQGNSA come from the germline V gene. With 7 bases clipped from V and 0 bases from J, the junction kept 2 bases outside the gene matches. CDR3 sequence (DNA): TGTGCCAGCACGCAGGGGGCTAACTATGGCTACACCTTC. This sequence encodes CASTQGANYGYTF.

The DNA for the CDR3 is TGTGCCAGCAGCTTCGGACAGGGGATGGGGAATGAGCAGTTCTTC. Its protein is CASSFGQGMGNEQFF. J is TRBJ2-1 and V is TRBV7-3; TRBD1 aligns across 9 bases. V trimming: 3 bases; J trimming: 7 bases; junction bases outside the gene matches: 7. Per the germline V gene, CDR1 is SGHTA and CDR2 is FQGTGA. The CDR3 spans 15 residues.

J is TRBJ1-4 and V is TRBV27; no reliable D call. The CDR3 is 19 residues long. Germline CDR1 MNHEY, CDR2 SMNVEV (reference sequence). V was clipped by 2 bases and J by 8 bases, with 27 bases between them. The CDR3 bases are TGTGCCAGCAGTTTAATCCGGGCCCGGGCAGGAGGAAGAAAGGAAAAACTGTTTTTT. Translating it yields CASSLIRARAGGRKEKLFF.

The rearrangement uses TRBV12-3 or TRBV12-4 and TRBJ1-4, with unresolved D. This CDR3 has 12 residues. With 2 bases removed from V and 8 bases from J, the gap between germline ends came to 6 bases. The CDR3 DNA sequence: TGTGCCAGCAGTTTAAGTACAGAAAAACTGTTTTTT. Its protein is CASSLSTEKLFF.

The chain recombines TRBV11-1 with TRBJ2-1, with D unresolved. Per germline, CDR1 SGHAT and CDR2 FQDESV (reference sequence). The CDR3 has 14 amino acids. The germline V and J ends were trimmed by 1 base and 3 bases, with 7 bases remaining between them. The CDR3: CASSLEQRYNEQFF. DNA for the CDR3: TGTGCCAGCAGCTTAGAGCAGCGCTACAATGAGCAGTTCTTC.

The CDR3 coding sequence is TGTGCCAGCTCACCACGGGACAGGGGGCCGGATGGCTACACCTTC. This translates into CASSPRDRGPDGYTF. The chain is built from TRBV18 and TRBJ1-2, with 12 bases matching TRBD1. Germline loops: CDR1 KGHSH, CDR2 LQKENI. The trim removed 1 base at V and 6 bases at J, leaving 3 bases unmatched. The CDR3 length is 15 residues.

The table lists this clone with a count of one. The CDR3 DNA reads TGTGCCAGCAGCAGAGGGACAGGGAATTCACCCCTCCACTTT. Its translation is CASSRGTGNSPLHF. The V and J genes are TRBV7-2 and TRBJ1-6; 9 nucleotides match TRBD1. Germline values: CDR1 SGHTA, CDR2 FQGNSA. The V gene end was trimmed by 5 bases and the J gene end by 7 bases; junction bases not matched to a gene: 3. The CDR3 is made up of 14 amino acids.

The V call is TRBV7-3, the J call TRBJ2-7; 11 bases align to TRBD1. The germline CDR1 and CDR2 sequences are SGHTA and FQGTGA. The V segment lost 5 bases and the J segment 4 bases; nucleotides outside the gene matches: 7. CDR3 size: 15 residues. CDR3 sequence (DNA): TGTGCCAGCAGCCTCGGACAGGGGGCTGTATACGAGCAGTACTTC. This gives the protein CASSLGQGAVYEQYF.

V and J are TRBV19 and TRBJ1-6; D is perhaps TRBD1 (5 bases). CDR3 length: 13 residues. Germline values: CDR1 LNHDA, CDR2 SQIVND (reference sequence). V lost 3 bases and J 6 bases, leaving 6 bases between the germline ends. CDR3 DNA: TGTGCCAGTAGTATGACAGTTAATTCACCCCTCCACTTT. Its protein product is CASSMTVNSPLHF.